The present T cell receptor (beta chain) was sequenced within a study of blood T cell repertoires in COVID-19. At the level of the study: Acute and convalescent COVID-19 specimens originated in the United States, Italy and Spain. T cells, B-cell-depleted T cells, or PBMCs supplied cDNA or gDNA.

The CDR3 is 15 amino acids. Germline V lookup: CDR1 GTSNPN, CDR2 SVGIG (reference sequence). After removal of 1 base from V and 0 bases from J, the junction contained 6 bases not matched to a gene. In the study's own analysis: Counts of nucleated cells, estimated from reference gene primer amplification, were obtained. Sequenced by immunoSEQ multiplex PCR; TCRdb stores in-frame clones only, minus some. That table gives V, J and clone size, and the DNA gave D and trimming. The sample includes some 150,000 clones, 87% of them seen just once. The rearrangement uses TRBV30 and TRBJ2-7, with 7 positions matching TRBD2. This receptor was taken from a woman between 45 and 60 years old with acute or convalescent COVID-19. The material sequenced was peripheral blood. The CDR3 reads CAWSGQAGSSYEQYF. CDR3 DNA sequence: TGTGCCTGGAGTGGACAAGCGGGGAGCTCCTACGAGCAGTACTTC.